These 16 T cell receptor beta chains originate from one sample sequenced in a study of HIV-infected patients and healthy controls (dated by TCRdb to between 2013 and 2015). The study collected follow-up blood from HIV-infected patients roughly three months, about 14 weeks, after antiretroviral therapy began. Since whole blood was used without any cell fractionation, the repertoire reflected all peripheral T cells in unsorted form. Library preparation used 5' RACE. This sample was sequenced with an Illumina MiSeq. SuperScript III was used to reverse transcribe 500 ng RNA with primers targeting the alpha and beta constant regions. Separate libraries for the alpha and beta chains were generated through chain-specific third strand synthesis that incorporated multiplexing indices. The public reads were reprocessed in TCRdb via fastp at Q25 and MiXCR, keeping in-frame beta chains. Entries that share a CDR3 protein sequence are merged under the most common genes and DNA. Here the sample has some 20,000 distinct CDR3 sequences; roughly 8.7% occur a single time. The ten largest make up over 20% of the sample.

The sequencing here drew on blood, taken during antiretroviral therapy. The origin of the receptors is an adult with HIV infection.

In this sample, this clonotype turned up many times. This chain connects TRBV5-1 to TRBJ2-2; 11 bases fit TRBD2. J lost 8 bases, V lost 4 bases, and 10 bases had no gene match. This CDR3 is built from 16 residues. Germline lookup yields CDR1 SGHRS and CDR2 YFSETQ. For the CDR3, the DNA is TGCGCCAGCAGCCCCCGGGTTAGCGGGGGGGAAGGGGAGCTGTTTTTT. Translating gives CASSPRVSGGEGELFF.

This clonotype showed up many times. The V and J genes are TRBV6-5 and TRBJ1-1; 9 bases fit TRBD1. Per the germline V gene, CDR1 is MNHEY and CDR2 is SVGAGI. With 5 bases clipped from V and 4 bases from J, the junction kept 5 bases outside the gene matches. The CDR3 covers 14 residues. The CDR3 loop reads CASSEQGAVTEAFF. In DNA, the CDR3 is TGTGCCAGCAGTGAACAGGGGGCGGTCACTGAAGCTTTCTTT.

This clonotype was detected ten times or more. This chain connects TRBV27 to TRBJ1-5; tentatively, D is TRBD1 (5 bases). Germline lookup yields CDR1 MNHEY and CDR2 SMNVEV (reference sequence). Deletions cut 3 bases from V and 7 bases from J, with 13 bases between. The length of the CDR3 is 14 residues. The CDR3 DNA is TGTGCCAGCAGTTTTATAGGGGCGGAACAGCCCCAGCATTTT. It codes for CASSFIGAEQPQHF.

This clonotype was seen at least ten times. The chain carries TRBV28 and TRBJ2-7; D gene unclear. Trimming pared 4 bases from V and 7 bases from J, leaving 17 bases between. In germline, CDR1 is MDHEN, CDR2 SYDVKM. The CDR3 has 14 residues. The chain's CDR3 is CASSYHDGLGEQYF. The CDR3 region has the DNA TGTGCCAGCAGTTACCACGACGGATTGGGGGAGCAGTACTTC.

This clonotype was picked up many times. V usage is TRBV6-6 and J usage is TRBJ1-3; 7 bases map to TRBD1. V lost 6 bases, J lost 2 bases, and 10 bases stayed unmatched. The length of the CDR3 is 16 residues. Germline-derived CDR1 and CDR2 are MNHNY and SVGAGI (reference sequence). The CDR3 sequence: CASRSLGGPPGNTIYF. For the CDR3, the DNA is TGTGCCAGCAGATCCCTAGGGGGCCCCCCTGGAAACACCATATATTTT.

Many counts were recorded for this clonotype. The J gene is TRBJ2-1, the V gene TRBV15, with TRBD2 identical over 8 bases. The junction had 4 bases not matched to a gene; V was cut back by 5 bases and J by 4 bases. This CDR3 has 14 residues. Per the germline V gene, CDR1 is LNHNV and CDR2 is YYDKDF (reference sequence). The CDR3 sequence is CATSPGGGYNEQFF. The CDR3 region has the DNA TGTGCCACCAGCCCGGGAGGGGGATACAATGAGCAGTTCTTC.

The rearrangement uses TRBV19 and TRBJ2-5; 10 nucleotides agree with TRBD2. The V gene's germline CDR1 is LNHDA and CDR2 SQIVND (reference sequence). The trim removed 10 bases at V and 5 bases at J, leaving 13 bases unmatched. This CDR3 has 15 residues. This CDR3 is CATTIAGGHGETQYF. The CDR3 region has the DNA TGTGCCACCACAATAGCGGGAGGCCACGGGGAGACCCAGTACTTC.

This clonotype was detected ten times or more. V gene TRBV10-2 combines with J gene TRBJ1-3; D unclear. CDR1 is WSHSY and CDR2 is SAAADI in the germline V gene. The V and J ends lost 8 bases and 4 bases respectively, with 6 bases between them. The CDR3 totals 11 residues. CDR3 in DNA: TGCGCCAGCTACGGGGGAAACACCATATATTTT. It encodes CASYGGNTIYF.

This clonotype has only a few counts. Because the CDR3's place on the DNA is in doubt, the DNA is left out and the CDR3 is given as listed by TCRdb. This chain joins TRBV6-6 and TRBJ1-5. Germline V gives CDR1 MNHNY, CDR2 SVGAGI (reference sequence). The CDR3 numbers 12 amino acids, ends counted. This CDR3 reads CASILGNQPQHF.

This clonotype was found many times. The chain has TRBV7-2 and TRBJ2-2, with no clear D. The V end was cut by 3 bases, the J end by 4 bases, with 9 bases between. Germline CDR1 is SGHTA and CDR2 is FQGNSA. CDR3 length: 14 residues. The CDR3 loop is CASSFQDGTGELFF. CDR3 bases: TGTGCCAGCAGCTTTCAGGACGGCACCGGGGAGCTGTTTTTT.

This clonotype was counted many times. V usage is TRBV5-5 and J usage is TRBJ1-4; D unclear. Trimming removed 0 bases at V and 5 bases at J, with 23 bases between. This CDR3 region has 19 residues. CDR1 is SGHKS and CDR2 is YYEKEE in the germline V gene (reference sequence). CDR3 coding DNA: TGTGCCAGCAGCTTGGAGGGCCACGGTCTGTTCCCGCAAAATGAAAAACTGTTTTTT. It yields the protein CASSLEGHGLFPQNEKLFF.

This clonotype showed up many times. The chain links TRBV28 to TRBJ2-2, with 10 bases identical to TRBD2. With V trimmed by 4 bases and J by 4 bases, 6 bases remained unmatched. In germline, CDR1 is MDHEN, CDR2 SYDVKM. This CDR3 spans 16 amino acids. CDR3 bases: TGTGCCAGCAGTTCCAGACTAGCGGGTGGCACCGGGGAGCTGTTTTTT. This codes for CASSSRLAGGTGELFF.

The chain couples TRBV30 to TRBJ2-2; no clear D gene. V was pared by 2 bases and J by 1 base, with 5 bases between. The CDR3 is 13 amino acids. Per germline, CDR1 GTSNPN and CDR2 SVGIG (reference sequence). The CDR3 DNA is TGTGCCTGGAGTACGCGGAACACCGGGGAGCTGTTTTTT. Encoded protein: CAWSTRNTGELFF.

V and J are TRBV19 and TRBJ1-5; the match to TRBD1 covers 9 bases. The CDR3 extends over 15 amino acids. The germline gives CDR1 LNHDA, CDR2 SQIVND (reference sequence). Trimming cost V 6 bases and J 0 bases; bases outside gene matches: 3. The CDR3 DNA follows: TGTGCCAGTAGCGGACAGGGGTTTAGCAATCAGCCCCAGCATTTT. Translating gives CASSGQGFSNQPQHF.

Many counts were recorded for this clonotype. DNA of the CDR3: TGTGCCAGCAGCTTTAGTGGAGGGGCCAACGTCCTGACTTTC. Its translation: CASSFSGGANVLTF. V is TRBV7-3 and J is TRBJ2-6; D unresolved. V was cut by 3 bases and J by 4 bases, with 7 bases left in between. CDR1 SGHTA and CDR2 FQGTGA come from the germline V gene. There are 14 residues in the CDR3. The full variable domain, completed using reference TRBV7-3 and TRBJ2-6, is GAGVSQTPSNKVTEKGKYVELRCDPISGHTALYWYRQSLGQGPEFLIYFQGTGAADDSGLPNDRFFAVRPEGSVSTLKIQRTERGDSAVYLCASSFSGGANVLTFGAGSRLTVL.

This clonotype has ten or more counts. The chain uses TRBV4-1 and TRBJ2-7; 7 bases align to TRBD2. Germline V gene data show CDR1 as MGHRA and CDR2 as YSYEKL. V trimming: 3 bases; J trimming: 2 bases; junction bases outside the gene matches: 4. The CDR3 is 14 residues long. CDR3 in amino acids: CASSHEGGTYEQYF. CDR3 nucleotide sequence: TGCGCCAGCAGCCACGAGGGAGGGACCTACGAGCAGTACTTC.